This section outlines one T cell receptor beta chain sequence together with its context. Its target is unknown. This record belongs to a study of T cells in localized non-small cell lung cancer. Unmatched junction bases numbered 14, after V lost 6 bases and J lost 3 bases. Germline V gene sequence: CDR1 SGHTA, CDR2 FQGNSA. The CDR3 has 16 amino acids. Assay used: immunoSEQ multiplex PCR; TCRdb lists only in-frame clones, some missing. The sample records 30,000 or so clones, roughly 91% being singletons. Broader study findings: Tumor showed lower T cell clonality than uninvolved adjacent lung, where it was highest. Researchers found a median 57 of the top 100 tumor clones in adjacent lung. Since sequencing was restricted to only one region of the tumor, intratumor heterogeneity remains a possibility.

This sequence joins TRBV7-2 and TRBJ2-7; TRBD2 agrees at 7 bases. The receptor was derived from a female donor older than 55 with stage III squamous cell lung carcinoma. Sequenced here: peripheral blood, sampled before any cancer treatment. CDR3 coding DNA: TGTGCCAGCAGTGCCGGTTTTACGAGCGGGGTCTACGAGCAGTACTTC. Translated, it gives CASSAGFTSGVYEQYF. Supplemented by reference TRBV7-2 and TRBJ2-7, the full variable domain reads GAGVSQSPSNKVTEKGKDVELRCDPISGHTALYWYRQSLGQGLEFLIYFQGNSAPDKSGLPSDRFSAERTGGSVSTLTIQRTQQEDSAVYLCASSAGFTSGVYEQYFGPGTRLTVT.